The 19 T cell receptor beta chains in this list originate from one sample, sequenced in a study of beta chain features in type 1 diabetes. General study points: Shortening of TCRB CDR3s, moderate but significant, appeared in all four CD4+ subsets of Type 1 diabetes patients.

Expressed TCRB transcripts were sequenced because the entire RNA isolate underwent reverse transcription. Assay used: immunoSEQ multiplex PCR; TCRdb lists only in-frame clones, some missing. This sample carries some 150,000 clones, approximately 9.1% of them seen once, and the ten largest clones take approximately 0.7%. What these receptors recognize is not known. The sequenced sample was central memory CD4+ T cells from blood. The receptors were gathered from a woman in her thirties with type 1 diabetes.

The table lists this clone with a few counts. V is TRBV7-3 and J is TRBJ2-3; D is perhaps TRBD1 (6 bases). Trimming removed 5 bases from V and 4 bases from J, with 10 bases in between. Per the germline V gene, CDR1 is SGHTA and CDR2 is FQGTGA. This CDR3 region has 13 residues. The CDR3 region has the DNA TGTGCCAGCAGCCTCAGGGGTCCAGATACGCAGTATTTT. The encoded protein is CASSLRGPDTQYF.

The CDR3: CASSEWEETQYF. The CDR3 bases are TGTGCCAGCAGTGAATGGGAGGAGACCCAGTACTTC. The chain combines TRBV2 with TRBJ2-5, with TRBD2 as a possible D gene (5 bases). Per the germline V gene, CDR1 is SNHLY and CDR2 is FYNNEI. The ends were cut back, 2 bases at V and 5 bases at J, with 6 bases in the middle. This CDR3 comprises 12 residues.

The chain uses TRBV6-5 and TRBJ1-1; TRBD1 might be the D (6 bases). The germline V gene has CDR1 MNHEY and CDR2 SVGAGI. Trimming pared 6 bases from V and 0 bases from J, leaving 11 bases between. The CDR3 consists of 14 residues. The CDR3 loop is CASSLQGMNTEAFF. The CDR3 DNA sequence: TGTGCCAGCAGCCTACAGGGAATGAACACTGAAGCTTTCTTT.

In this sample, this clone turned up a few times. The chain uses TRBV2 and TRBJ2-7; 9 positions match TRBD1. With 6 bases clipped from V and 4 bases from J, the junction kept 4 bases outside the gene matches. CDR3 size: 13 residues. Germline V CDR1 and CDR2: SNHLY, FYNNEI. The CDR3 nucleotides are TGTGCCAGCAGAAGGACAGGGGAGTACGAGCAGTACTTC. Its protein is CASRRTGEYEQYF. The variable domain in full, completed from reference TRBV2 and TRBJ2-7, reads EPEVTQTPSHQVTQMGQEVILRCVPISNHLYFYWYRQILGQKVEFLVSFYNNEISEKSEIFDDQFSVERPDGSNFTLKIRSTKLEDSAMYFCASRRTGEYEQYFGPGTRLTVT.

A few counts support this clone. This chain joins TRBV30 and TRBJ1-5; TRBD1 matches 10 bases. Germline CDR1 is GTSNPN and CDR2 is SVGIG (reference sequence). V was clipped by 2 bases and J by 6 bases; unmatched bases: 10. CDR3 length equals 16 residues. The CDR3 DNA follows: TGTGCCTGGAGTTATTACGGACAGGGGGTAACTCAGCCCCAGCATTTT. Its protein is CAWSYYGQGVTQPQHF. The variable domain in full, with the rest retrieved from reference TRBV30 and TRBJ1-5, is SQTIHQWPATLVQPVGSPLSLECTVEGTSNPNLYWYRQAAGRGLQLLFYSVGIGQISSEVPQNLSASRPQDRQFILSSKKLLLSDSGFYLCAWSYYGQGVTQPQHFGDGTRLSIL.

The chain has TRBV5-6 and TRBJ1-3; D is unresolved. The germline V gene encodes CDR1 SGHDT and CDR2 YYEEEE. This CDR3 is built from 15 residues. V lost 4 bases, J lost 1 base, and 12 bases lay in between. The CDR3 is CASSLPPGSGNTIYF. The DNA of the CDR3 is TGTGCCAGCAGCCTCCCGCCGGGATCTGGAAACACCATATATTTT. The full variable domain, rest sourced from reference TRBV5-6 and TRBJ1-3, is DAGVTQSPTHLIKTRGQQVTLRCSPKSGHDTVSWYQQALGQGPQFIFQYYEEEERQRGNFPDRFSGHQFPNYSSELNVNALLLGDSALYLCASSLPPGSGNTIYFGEGSWLTVV.

Written as DNA, the CDR3 is TGTGCCAGCAGCGATCCTACAGGGGGCTCCCCCTACGAGCAGTACTTC. Its translation is CASSDPTGGSPYEQYF. This chain connects TRBV9 to TRBJ2-7; 9 bases line up with TRBD1. CDR1 and CDR2 (germline): SGDLS, YYNGEE. V trimming: 3 bases; J trimming: 2 bases; junction bases outside the gene matches: 9. The CDR3 is made up of 16 amino acids. Filled out from reference TRBV9 and TRBJ2-7, the complete variable domain reads DSGVTQTPKHLITATGQRVTLRCSPRSGDLSVYWYQQSLDQGLQFLIQYYNGEERAKGNILERFSAQQFPDLHSELNLSSLELGDSALYFCASSDPTGGSPYEQYFGPGTRLTVT.

V usage is TRBV7-2 and J usage is TRBJ2-2; D is possibly TRBD1 (5 bases). The germline V gene encodes CDR1 SGHTA and CDR2 FQGNSA. The CDR3 totals 15 residues. V was clipped by 4 bases and J by 0 bases, with 9 bases between them. The CDR3 is CASSSQVANTGELFF. CDR3 sequence (DNA): TGTGCCAGCAGCTCACAGGTAGCGAACACCGGGGAGCTGTTTTTT. Combining the CDR3 with reference TRBV7-2 and TRBJ2-2 gives the whole variable domain GAGVSQSPSNKVTEKGKDVELRCDPISGHTALYWYRQSLGQGLEFLIYFQGNSAPDKSGLPSDRFSAERTGGSVSTLTIQRTQQEDSAVYLCASSSQVANTGELFFGEGSRLTVL.

The chain links TRBV9 to TRBJ2-1; D is possibly TRBD2 (6 bases). V lost 3 bases and J lost 0, with 10 bases in between. The CDR3 has 15 amino acids. The germline gives CDR1 SGDLS, CDR2 YYNGEE. The CDR3 DNA reads as TGTGCCAGCAGCGCTGGCGGGGACTCCTACAATGAGCAGTTCTTC. Its translation: CASSAGGDSYNEQFF.

The chain recombines TRBV4-2 with TRBJ1-1, with TRBD1 matching 7 bases. V shed 4 bases and J 1 base; nucleotides not matched to a gene: 3. Germline-derived CDR1 and CDR2 are LGHNA and YNFKEQ. The CDR3 sequence is 14 residues long. The CDR3 region is CASSRSGGNTEAFF. For the CDR3, the DNA is TGTGCCAGCAGCCGATCAGGGGGGAACACTGAAGCTTTCTTT.

The chain carries TRBV19 and TRBJ2-7; 7 positions agree with TRBD2. J gave up 1 base and V 5 bases, and 5 bases lay outside the gene matches. Germline lookup yields CDR1 LNHDA and CDR2 SQIVND (reference sequence). CDR3 size: 14 residues. CDR3 nucleotides: TGTGCCAGTAGTCAGGGCGGGAGTTCCTACGAGCAGTACTTC. Translating gives CASSQGGSSYEQYF.

This chain connects TRBV13 to TRBJ1-3; a possible D gene is TRBD1 (5 bases). The CDR3 consists of 15 residues. Looked up from germline, CDR1 is PRHDT and CDR2 is FYEKMQ (reference sequence). The V end lost 2 bases, the J end lost 0 bases, and 8 bases lay between the germline ends. CDR3 sequence reads: CASSLSTGSGNTIYF. In DNA form, the CDR3 reads TGTGCCAGCAGCTTATCCACAGGCTCTGGAAACACCATATATTTT.

This clone has only a few counts. V gene TRBV18 combines with J gene TRBJ1-5, with D possibly matching TRBD1 (6 bases). In germline, CDR1 is KGHSH, CDR2 LQKENI. Trimming took 3 bases from V and 6 from J, leaving 12 bases between them. The CDR3 contains 14 residues. CDR3 in amino acids: CASSPGGASQPQHF. CDR3 nucleotide sequence: TGTGCCAGCTCACCGGGGGGGGCATCTCAGCCCCAGCATTTT.

This clone turned up a few times. This rearrangement joins TRBV18 to TRBJ2-1; possibly TRBD1 for D (6 bases). The germline V and J ends were trimmed by 6 bases and 8 bases, with 14 bases remaining between them. CDR1 is KGHSH, CDR2 LQKENI, per germline. The CDR3 has 13 amino acids. The CDR3: CASSPQGRHEQFF. CDR3 nucleotide sequence: TGTGCCAGCTCCCCTCAGGGGCGGCATGAGCAGTTCTTC.

This clone was seen a handful of times. The chain couples TRBV19 to TRBJ2-2; a weak D match, TRBD1 (5 bases). The germline V and J ends were trimmed by 0 bases and 5 bases, with 7 bases remaining between them. CDR1 is LNHDA and CDR2 is SQIVND in the germline V gene (reference sequence). This CDR3 contains 14 residues. CDR3 loop: CASSIEAGTGELFF. DNA of the CDR3: TGTGCCAGTAGTATAGAGGCAGGGACCGGGGAGCTGTTTTTT.

The sample holds a few counts of this clone. The chain has TRBV7-2 and TRBJ2-7; a possible D gene is TRBD2 (5 bases). The CDR3 has 13 amino acids. With 5 bases removed from V and 4 bases from J, the gap between germline ends came to 12 bases. Looked up from germline, CDR1 is SGHTA and CDR2 is FQGNSA. In DNA form, the CDR3 reads TGTGCCAGCAGCGGCGGACTTAGATACGAGCAGTACTTC. Protein sequence: CASSGGLRYEQYF.

This clone came up a few times. The genes are TRBV7-3 and TRBJ2-1; 7 bases agree with TRBD2. V lost 5 bases and J lost 0; bases outside the gene matches: 4. The CDR3 extends over 15 amino acids. Germline-derived CDR1 and CDR2 are SGHTA and FQGTGA. The CDR3 DNA sequence: TGTGCCAGCAGCCCCGGGGGGAACTCCTACAATGAGCAGTTCTTC. This encodes CASSPGGNSYNEQFF. The full variable domain, completed using reference TRBV7-3 and TRBJ2-1, is GAGVSQTPSNKVTEKGKYVELRCDPISGHTALYWYRQSLGQGPEFLIYFQGTGAADDSGLPNDRFFAVRPEGSVSTLKIQRTERGDSAVYLCASSPGGNSYNEQFFGPGTRLTVL.

The rearrangement links TRBV29-1 to TRBJ2-3; a possible D gene is TRBD2 (7 bases). The germline V gene has CDR1 SQVTM and CDR2 ANQGSEA. The CDR3 has 16 residues. The germline V and J ends were trimmed by 6 bases and 2 bases, with 21 bases remaining between them. The CDR3: CSVVGGAEYDTDTQYF. The CDR3 DNA sequence: TGCAGCGTCGTAGGGGGGGCGGAATACGACACAGATACGCAGTATTTT.

The rearrangement links TRBV6-6 to TRBJ2-1; no reliable D call. V lost 8 bases and J 0 bases, leaving 8 bases between the germline ends. The germline V gene encodes CDR1 MNHNY and CDR2 SVGAGI (reference sequence). The CDR3 is 13 residues long. The CDR3 loop is CASGPPSYNEQFF. The DNA for the CDR3 is TGTGCCAGCGGCCCCCCCTCCTACAATGAGCAGTTCTTC.